This entry features one T cell receptor (beta chain) sequence. Its antigen target is currently unknown. Base qualities are not provided; no much larger clone lies one nucleotide away. The data originate from a study of blood T cell repertoires in COVID-19 (dated by TCRdb to 2020 to 2022). With regard to the full study: Samples from collaborators originated in the United States, Italy and Spain and spanned both the acute and convalescent phases of COVID-19. Subjects who had been exposed to COVID-19, were actively infected with it, or had recovered from it provided the deeply sampled blood TCRbeta repertoires that made up the dataset. Where available, HLA class I and class II types were taken from metadata supplied by the sample provider and were not determined by assay-based typing. The sample metadata nearly always contained a de-identified subject ID, COVID-19 status, age in years and sex. The material from the prospective study consisted of cDNA or gDNA derived from T cells, B-cell-depleted T cells, or PBMCs. The samples were drawn from two sources: the first 160 participants of the ongoing ImmuneRACE study, and 1,000 to 1,500 subjects contributed by 6 global collaborators. The repertoires were made available in a free public database intended to serve as a resource for research on the immune response to SARS-CoV-2. General conclusions and limits of the study: How much clinical and demographic metadata was included differed by source and by participant, and the metadata was provided uncurated.

The immunoSEQ Assay, a bias-controlled multiplex PCR, was used to amplify TCRbeta CDR3 regions from genomic DNA. As for the original processing: Within the assay, amplification of reference gene primers was used to estimate how many nucleated cells each sample contained. To quantify the absolute abundance of each unique TCRbeta CDR3 rearrangement, sequence reads were collapsed and filtered. For each sample, productive Simpson clonality was calculated as the square root of Simpson's diversity index over productive rearrangements. TCRdb stores this immuneACCESS table with in-frame sequences only. Part of the clones is absent; in the studies checked, under half of the shortfall reflects unresolved V genes, and no reason is known for the rest. D and trimming were read from the DNA, whereas the V and J calls and clone size are those reported in that table. This sample is represented by some 270,000 clones; approximately 85% of them were singletons. The top ten clonotypes cover approximately 11% of the sample.

The V end loses 6 bases and the J end loses 4 bases, and a stretch of 9 bases separates them. The CDR3 spans 13 residues, from the cysteine through the phenylalanine. This entry keeps only the CDR3 DNA: 39 bases, framed from base 1. CDR1 is given as LGHDT and CDR2 as YNNKEL, both from the germline V gene (reference sequence). Whole blood was collected in K2EDTA tubes by collaborating institutions according to the institutions' own protocols. For TCRbeta analysis, collaborators shipped samples in one of three forms: frozen whole blood, isolated PBMCs, or DNA extracted from either of those sample types.

Recombination joined TRBV3-1 (or the pseudogene TRBV3-2) with TRBJ2-2; the D gene is perhaps TRBD1, from 6 matching bases. The sequencing input was peripheral blood. The receptor's source is a woman between 65 and 79 years old with acute or convalescent COVID-19. The CDR3 has the sequence CASRGAGTGELFF. The bases read TGTGCCAGCAGGGGGGCCGGCACCGGGGAGCTGTTTTTT.